The rows below give T cell receptor beta chains drawn from one sample of a study of blood T cell repertoires in COVID-19. Assay: immunoSEQ multiplex PCR; the TCRdb copy retains only in-frame clones and omits some. This repertoire shows some 120,000 clones, about 80% found once; its top ten account for around 4.1%. Sequencing was carried out using peripheral blood. These receptors all come from a woman in her forties or fifties with acute or convalescent COVID-19. CDR3s include the opening cysteine and the closing phenylalanine or tryptophan. D genes are given only for firm matches. A row's size may be missing; if present it is once, few, many or a size class.

TRBJ2-1 | TRBV24-1 | . | . | TGTGCCACCAGTGACCGCCGGAGATCCAATGAGCAGTTCTTC | CATSDRRRSNEQFF
TRBJ1-5 | TRBV10-2 | . | . | TGCGCCTGCCGGGACAACCTGTATCAGCCCCAGCATTTT | CACRDNLYQPQHF
TRBJ1-3 | TRBV6-6 | . | . | TGTGCCAGCAACTTACAAGCGGGTGGAAACACCATATATTTT | CASNLQAGGNTIYF
TRBJ1-2 | TRBV9 | . | . | TGTGCCAGCGCCCAGACCATTAATGACAGGCACGATGGCTACACCTTC | CASAQTINDRHDGYTF
TRBJ1-4 | TRBV10-3 | TRBD1 | once | TGTGCCATCAGTGACGGGTCTGGGACAGGGTATGAAAAACTGTTTTTT | CAISDGSGTGYEKLFF
TRBJ1-6 | TRBV28 | . | few | TGTGCCATAACCGGGTCCTCCCGGGGTTCACCCCTCCACTTT | CAITGSSRGSPLHF
TRBJ2-7 | TRBV6-1 | . | few | TGTGCCAGCAGCCATTCAGGCAGCAGCTCCTACGAGCAGTACTTC | CASSHSGSSSYEQYF
TRBJ1-2 | TRBV7-9 | TRBD1 | once | TGTGCCAGCAGCCCGGGGCAGGGGGCACTTGGCTACACCTTC | CASSPGQGALGYTF
TRBJ2-7 | TRBV7-2 | TRBD2 | . | TGTGCCAGCAGCTTTAACGGGGGGTCCTCCTACGAGCAGTACTTC | CASSFNGGSSYEQYF
TRBJ1-4 | TRBV28 | TRBD1 | . | TGTGCCAGCACAGGGGGGACTAATGAAAAACTGTTTTTT | CASTGGTNEKLFF
TRBJ1-6 | TRBV2 | . | . | TGTGCCAGCAGGGGAGAAACGGGTTCACCCCTCCACTTT | CASRGETGSPLHF
TRBJ1-2 | TRBV6-5 | TRBD1 | . | TGTGCCAGCAGTCCTCGACAGGGCGGCTATGGCTACACCTTC | CASSPRQGGYGYTF
TRBJ2-7 | TRBV18 | TRBD1 | . | TGTGCCAGCTCGCAGTCCGGGACAGGGTTGGGAGAGCAGTACTTC | CASSQSGTGLGEQYF
TRBJ2-5 | TRBV9 | TRBD1 | . | TGTGCCAGCAGCGCCGGGGACAGGGTAACGGAGACCCAGTACTTC | CASSAGDRVTETQYF
TRBJ1-1 | TRBV19 | . | few | TGTGCCAGTCGAAACACACCATCGAACACTGAAGCTTTCTTT | CASRNTPSNTEAFF
TRBJ2-6 | TRBV3-1/TRBV3-2 | . | once | TGTGCCAGCAGCCAAGATCAATACAGCTCTGGGGCCAACGTCCTGACTTTC | CASSQDQYSSGANVLTF
TRBJ1-5 | TRBV6-5 | . | . | TGTGCCAGCCGCAGTCAGATCCTGAGCAATCAGCCCCAGCATTTT | CASRSQILSNQPQHF
TRBJ2-7 | TRBV15 | TRBD2 | . | TGTGCCACCAGCAGAGATTGGGGCGGGGGCTCCTACGAGCAGTACTTC | CATSRDWGGGSYEQYF
TRBJ1-2 | TRBV18 | . | . | TGTGCCAGCTCACCACCGGCAGGGGACTATGGCTACACCTTC | CASSPPAGDYGYTF
TRBJ1-2 | TRBV19 | TRBD1 | . | TGTGCCAGTAGTATAAAAGAGACAGGGGCTTTTGGCTACACCTTC | CASSIKETGAFGYTF
TRBJ2-5 | TRBV19 | TRBD1 | . | TGTGCCAGTAGTTTGACAGGGCAGGGAGAGACCCAGTACTTC | CASSLTGQGETQYF
TRBJ1-1 | TRBV5-1 | . | . | TGCGCCAGCAGCCCTCAGGACAGTAGCACTGAAGCTTTCTTT | CASSPQDSSTEAFF
TRBJ1-1 | TRBV10-2 | . | . | TGCGCCAGCAGCCCTGACAGCAAAGCTTTCTTT | CASSPDSKAFF
TRBJ2-5 | TRBV5-1 | TRBD1 | once | TGCGCCAGCAGCCCAGGGACAGGCCGCCAAGAGACCCAGTACTTC | CASSPGTGRQETQYF
TRBJ1-1 | TRBV7-2 | . | . | TGTGCCAGCAGCTTAGTTCCCTTTTTTTCTAACACTGAAGCTTTCTTT | CASSLVPFFSNTEAFF
TRBJ1-4 | TRBV5-4 | TRBD1 | . | TGTGCCAGCAGCGGCGGGACAGATGAAAAACTGTTTTTT | CASSGGTDEKLFF
TRBJ2-7 | TRBV15 | . | once | TGTGCCACCAGCAGAGACATTCGGGGCGAGCAGTACTTC | CATSRDIRGEQYF
TRBJ2-6 | TRBV4-2 | . | . | TGTGCCAGCAGCGAGGACTTCCTTAACTCTGGGGCCAACGTCCTGACTTTC | CASSEDFLNSGANVLTF
TRBJ1-5 | TRBV6-6 | . | . | TGTGCCAGCCGAGACCAGGGACATAGCAATCAGCCCCAGCATTTT | CASRDQGHSNQPQHF
TRBJ1-5 | TRBV10-3 | TRBD1 | few | TGTGCCATCAGTGACGGACAGGGGGGGCAGCCCCAGCATTTT | CAISDGQGGQPQHF
TRBJ2-2 | TRBV19 | . | . | TGTGCCAGTAGTGTAAATGAGGCCGGGGAGCTGTTTTTT | CASSVNEAGELFF
TRBJ1-1 | TRBV12-2 | . | few | TGTGCAAGTCGCTCCCTAGGACTGCTGAACACTGAAGCTTTCTTT | CASRSLGLLNTEAFF
TRBJ2-7 | TRBV7-2 | TRBD1 | . | TGTGCCTGTACCGGGACAGGGGGCTTCTACGAGCAGTACTTC | CACTGTGGFYEQYF
TRBJ2-1 | TRBV4-1 | TRBD2 | . | TGCGCCAGCAGCCAATGGGGGACCGGGACTAGCTCCTACAATGAGCAGTTCTTC | CASSQWGTGTSSYNEQFF
TRBJ2-5 | TRBV14 | . | . | TGTGCCAGCAGCCAATCGCGTTACGGAGAGACCCAGTACTTC | CASSQSRYGETQYF
TRBJ1-1 | TRBV9 | TRBD1 | . | TGTGCCAGCAGCGTAACAGGGGCGGGACGGACTGAAGCTTTCTTT | CASSVTGAGRTEAFF
TRBJ2-7 | TRBV5-6 | TRBD1 | . | TGTGCCAGCAGCGCTTCAGGGACAGTGACCCTTTCCTACGAGCAGTACTTC | CASSASGTVTLSYEQYF
TRBJ1-1 | TRBV7-9 | TRBD1 | . | TGTGCCAGCAGCCCCCGGACAGGGGACAACACTGAAGCTTTCTTT | CASSPRTGDNTEAFF
TRBJ2-1 | TRBV5-1 | . | . | TGCGCCAGCAGCTTGGTCATAGACAATGAGCAGTTCTTC | CASSLVIDNEQFF
TRBJ2-1 | TRBV29-1 | . | . | TGCAGCGTGGTAGGGGGGGTAAGTGAGCAGTTCTTC | CSVVGGVSEQFF
TRBJ2-1 | TRBV18 | . | . | TGTGCCAGCTCACTTCCCCCCGGACTGTACAATGAGCAGTTCTTC | CASSLPPGLYNEQFF
TRBJ2-7 | TRBV2 | . | . | TGTGCCAGCAATTATGGGGGCAGCTCCTACGAGCAGTACTTC | CASNYGGSSYEQYF
TRBJ1-2 | TRBV7-2 | . | . | TGTGCCAGCAGCTTAGAAAGGGGCTATGGCTACACCTTC | CASSLERGYGYTF
TRBJ1-1 | TRBV28 | TRBD1 | . | TGTGCCAGCAGTTTACCGCCACAGGGGTTAGCTTTCTTT | CASSLPPQGLAFF
TRBJ2-1 | TRBV19 | . | . | TGTGCCAGTAGTACCGACAGGACACACTACAATGAGCAGTTCTTC | CASSTDRTHYNEQFF
TRBJ2-1 | TRBV27 | TRBD2 | few | TGTGCCAGCCTTACCTTCGGGAGGGGGTACAATGAGCAGTTCTTC | CASLTFGRGYNEQFF
TRBJ2-1 | TRBV29-1 | TRBD2 | . | TGCAGCGTTGATACCGGTGTCGAGGGACTAGCGGGAGGGGCATACTACAATGAGCAGTTCTTC | CSVDTGVEGLAGGAYYNEQFF
TRBJ2-7 | TRBV7-9 | . | . | TGTGCCAGCAGCTATCTCGGGGAGCGGCAGTACTTC | CASSYLGERQYF
TRBJ2-1 | TRBV27 | TRBD1 | . | TGTGCCAGTGCTCGGGACAGGGGAAACAATGAGCAGTTCTTC | CASARDRGNNEQFF
TRBJ2-2 | TRBV5-1 | TRBD2 | . | TGCGCCAGCAGCTTGTGGGGGACTCGCGGGGGGACGAGCACCGGGGAGCTGTTTTTT | CASSLWGTRGGTSTGELFF
TRBJ1-1 | TRBV29-1 | . | . | TGCAGCGTTTCCGAACAGGGTGGAACTGAAGCTTTCTTT | CSVSEQGGTEAFF
TRBJ1-5 | TRBV10-3 | . | . | TGTGCCATCAGTGAGTCCCTATCACCTAGCAATCAGCCCCAGCATTTT | CAISESLSPSNQPQHF
TRBJ1-1 | TRBV7-3 | . | . | TGTGCCAGCAGCTTACTACGGAACACTGAAGCTTTCTTT | CASSLLRNTEAFF
TRBJ1-1 | TRBV11-3 | . | . | TGTGCCAGCAGCGGAGGGGCGACTGAGACTGAAGCTTTCTTT | CASSGGATETEAFF
TRBJ2-2 | TRBV5-1 | TRBD1 | . | TGCGCCAGCAGCTTGGGCGGACAGGGGGCCGGGGAGCTGTTTTTT | CASSLGGQGAGELFF
TRBJ1-3 | TRBV20-1 | TRBD1 | few | TGCAGTGCCCCGACCGGACAGGCCAGGTATTTT | CSAPTGQARYF
TRBJ1-1 | TRBV7-8 | . | . | TGTGCCAGCAGCTCCCCAAGATCGGGGAACACTGAAGCTTTCTTT | CASSSPRSGNTEAFF
TRBJ2-7 | TRBV9 | TRBD2 | . | TGTGCCAGCAGCGTAGGGGGACTAGAGTACGAGCAGTACTTC | CASSVGGLEYEQYF
TRBJ2-5 | TRBV7-2 | TRBD2 | . | TGTGCCAGCAGCTGGGGGACTAGCGCAGAGACCCAGTACTTC | CASSWGTSAETQYF